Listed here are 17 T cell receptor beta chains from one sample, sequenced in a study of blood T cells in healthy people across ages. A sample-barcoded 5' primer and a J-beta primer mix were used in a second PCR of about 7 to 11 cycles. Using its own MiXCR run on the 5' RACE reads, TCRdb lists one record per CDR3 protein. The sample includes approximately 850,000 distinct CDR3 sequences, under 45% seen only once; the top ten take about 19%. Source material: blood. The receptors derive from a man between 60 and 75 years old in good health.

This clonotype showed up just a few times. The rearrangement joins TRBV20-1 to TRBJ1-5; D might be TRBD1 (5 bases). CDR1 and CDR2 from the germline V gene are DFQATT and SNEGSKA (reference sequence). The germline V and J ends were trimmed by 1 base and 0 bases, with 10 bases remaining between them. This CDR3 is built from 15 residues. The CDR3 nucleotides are TGCAGTGCTAGAGCAGGGCTTGGTAGCAATCAGCCCCAGCATTTT. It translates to CSARAGLGSNQPQHF.

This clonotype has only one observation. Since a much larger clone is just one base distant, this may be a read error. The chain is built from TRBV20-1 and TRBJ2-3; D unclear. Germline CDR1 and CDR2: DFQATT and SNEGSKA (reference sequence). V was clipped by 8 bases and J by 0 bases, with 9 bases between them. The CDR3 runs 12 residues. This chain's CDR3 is CSTTPSTDTQYF. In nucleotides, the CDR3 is TGCAGTACTACCCCTAGCACAGATACGCAGTATTTT.

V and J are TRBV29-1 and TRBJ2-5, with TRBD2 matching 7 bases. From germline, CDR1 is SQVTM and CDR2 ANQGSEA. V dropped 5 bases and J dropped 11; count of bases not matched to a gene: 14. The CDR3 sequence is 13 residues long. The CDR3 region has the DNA TGCAGCGTTTCTAGCGGATGGTTCTACAAGCAGTACTTC. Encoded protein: CSVSSGWFYKQYF.

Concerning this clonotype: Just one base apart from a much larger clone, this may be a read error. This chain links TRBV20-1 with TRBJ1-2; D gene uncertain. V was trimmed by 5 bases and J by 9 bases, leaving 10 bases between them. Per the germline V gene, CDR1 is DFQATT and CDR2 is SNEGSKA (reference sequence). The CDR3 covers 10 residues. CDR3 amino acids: CSAGAPRYTF. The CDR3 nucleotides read TGCAGTGCTGGAGCCCCCCGCTACACCTTC.

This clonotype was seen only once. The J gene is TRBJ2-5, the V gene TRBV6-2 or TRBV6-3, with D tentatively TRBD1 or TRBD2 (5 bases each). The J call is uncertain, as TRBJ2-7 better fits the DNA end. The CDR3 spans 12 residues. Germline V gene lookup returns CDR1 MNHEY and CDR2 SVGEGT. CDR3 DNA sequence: TGTGCCAGCAGGGGGGTTTTCTACGAGCAGTACTTC. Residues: CASRGVFYEQYF.

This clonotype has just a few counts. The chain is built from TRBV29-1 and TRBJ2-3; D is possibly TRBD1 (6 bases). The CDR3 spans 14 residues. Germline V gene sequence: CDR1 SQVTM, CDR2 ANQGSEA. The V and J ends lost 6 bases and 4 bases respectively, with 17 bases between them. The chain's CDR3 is CSVLDSRIADTQYF. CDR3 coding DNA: TGCAGCGTCCTGGACAGCCGGATTGCAGATACGCAGTATTTT.

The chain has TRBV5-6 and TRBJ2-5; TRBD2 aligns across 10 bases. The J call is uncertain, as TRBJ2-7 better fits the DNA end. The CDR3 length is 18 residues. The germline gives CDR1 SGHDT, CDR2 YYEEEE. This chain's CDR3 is CASSLGYLAGALVNEQYF. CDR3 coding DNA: TGTGCCAGCAGCTTGGGTTACCTAGCGGGGGCCCTTGTGAACGAGCAGTACTTC.

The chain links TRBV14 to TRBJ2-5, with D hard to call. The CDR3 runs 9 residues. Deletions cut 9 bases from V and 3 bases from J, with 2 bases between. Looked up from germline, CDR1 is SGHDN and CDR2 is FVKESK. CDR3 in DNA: TGTGCCAGGAAAGAGACCCAGTACTTC. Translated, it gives CARKETQYF.

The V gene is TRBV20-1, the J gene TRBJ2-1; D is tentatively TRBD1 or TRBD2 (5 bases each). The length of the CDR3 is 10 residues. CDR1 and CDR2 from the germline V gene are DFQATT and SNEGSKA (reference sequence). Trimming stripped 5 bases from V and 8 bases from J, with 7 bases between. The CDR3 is CSARGDEQFF. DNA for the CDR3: TGCAGTGCTCGAGGGGATGAGCAGTTCTTC.

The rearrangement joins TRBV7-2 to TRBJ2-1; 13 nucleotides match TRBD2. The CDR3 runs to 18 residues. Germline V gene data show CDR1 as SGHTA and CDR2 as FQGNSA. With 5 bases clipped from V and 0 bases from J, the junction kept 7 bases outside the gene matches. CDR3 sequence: CASSRRTSGGVSYNEQFF. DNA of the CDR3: TGTGCCAGCAGCCGGCGAACTAGCGGGGGGGTCTCCTACAATGAGCAGTTCTTC.

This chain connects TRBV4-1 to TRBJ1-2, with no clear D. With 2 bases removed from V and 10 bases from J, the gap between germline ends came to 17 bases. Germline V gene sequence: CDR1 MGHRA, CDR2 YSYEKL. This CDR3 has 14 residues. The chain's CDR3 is CASSQLSPSVDYTF. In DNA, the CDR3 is TGCGCCAGCAGCCAACTTAGTCCCTCCGTCGACTACACCTTC.

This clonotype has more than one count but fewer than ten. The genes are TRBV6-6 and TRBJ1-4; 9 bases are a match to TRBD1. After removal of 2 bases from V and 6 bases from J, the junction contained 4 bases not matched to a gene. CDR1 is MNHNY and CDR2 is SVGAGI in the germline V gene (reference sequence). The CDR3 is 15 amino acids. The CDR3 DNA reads TGTGCCAGCAGTTACAATGGACAGGGGTATGAAAAACTGTTTTTT. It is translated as CASSYNGQGYEKLFF.

The CDR3 region has the DNA TGCAGTGCTAGAGATTGGGACAGGGGTCCTGAAGCTTTCTTT. Translating it yields CSARDWDRGPEAFF. The chain carries TRBV20-1 and TRBJ1-1, with 10 bases that match TRBD1. V lost 0 bases to trimming and J lost 6 bases; unmatched junction nucleotides: 4. Germline values: CDR1 DFQATT, CDR2 SNEGSKA (reference sequence). This CDR3 is built from 14 residues.

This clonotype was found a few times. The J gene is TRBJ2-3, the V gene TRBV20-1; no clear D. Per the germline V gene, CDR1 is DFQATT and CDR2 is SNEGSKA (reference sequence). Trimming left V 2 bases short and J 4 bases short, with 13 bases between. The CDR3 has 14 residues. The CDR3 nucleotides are TGCAGTGCTAGAAGGAGCTCCCCAGCAGATACGCAGTATTTT. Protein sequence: CSARRSSPADTQYF.

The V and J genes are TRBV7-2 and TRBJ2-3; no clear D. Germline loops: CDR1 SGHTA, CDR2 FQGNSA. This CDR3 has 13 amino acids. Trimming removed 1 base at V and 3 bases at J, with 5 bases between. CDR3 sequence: CASSLDWTDTQYF. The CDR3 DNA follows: TGTGCCAGCAGCTTAGACTGGACAGATACGCAGTATTTT.

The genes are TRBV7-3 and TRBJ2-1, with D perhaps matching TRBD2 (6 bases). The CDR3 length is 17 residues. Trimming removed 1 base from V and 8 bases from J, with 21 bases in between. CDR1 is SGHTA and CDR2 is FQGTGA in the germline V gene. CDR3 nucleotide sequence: TGTGCCAGCAGCTTAAGGGCGGGGCGGGTATTGGGCTATGAGCAGTTCTTC. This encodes CASSLRAGRVLGYEQFF.

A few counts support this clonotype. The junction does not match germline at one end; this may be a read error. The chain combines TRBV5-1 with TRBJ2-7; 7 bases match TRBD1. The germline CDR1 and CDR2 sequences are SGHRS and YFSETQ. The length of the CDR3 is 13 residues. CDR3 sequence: CASSGDSSYGQYF. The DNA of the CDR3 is TGCGCCAGCAGCGGGGACAGCAGCTACGGGCAGTACTTC. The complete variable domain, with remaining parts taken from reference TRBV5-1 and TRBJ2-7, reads KAGVTQTPRYLIKTRGQQVTLSCSPISGHRSVSWYQQTPGQGLQFLFEYFSETQRNKGNFPGRFSGRQFSNSRSEMNVSTLELGDSALYLCASSGDSSYGQYFGPGTRLTVT.